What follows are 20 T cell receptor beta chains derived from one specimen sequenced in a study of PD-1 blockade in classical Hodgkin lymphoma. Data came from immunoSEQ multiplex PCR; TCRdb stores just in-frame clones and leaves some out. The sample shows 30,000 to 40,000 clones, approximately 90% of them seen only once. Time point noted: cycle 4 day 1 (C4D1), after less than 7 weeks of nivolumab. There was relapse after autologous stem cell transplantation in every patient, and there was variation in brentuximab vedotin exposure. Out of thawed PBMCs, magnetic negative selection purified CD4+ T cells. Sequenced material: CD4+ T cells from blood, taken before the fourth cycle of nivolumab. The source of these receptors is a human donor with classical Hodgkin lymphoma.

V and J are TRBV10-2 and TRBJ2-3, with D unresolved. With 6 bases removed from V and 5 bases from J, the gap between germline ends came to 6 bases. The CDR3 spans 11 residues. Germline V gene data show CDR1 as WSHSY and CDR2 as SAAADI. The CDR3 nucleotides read TGCGCCAGCAGAGGTGGAGATACGCAGTATTTT. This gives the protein CASRGGDTQYF.

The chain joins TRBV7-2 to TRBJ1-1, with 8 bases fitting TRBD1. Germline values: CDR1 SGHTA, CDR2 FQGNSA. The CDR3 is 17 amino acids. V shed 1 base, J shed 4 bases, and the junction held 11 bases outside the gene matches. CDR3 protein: CASSLGLNRGLGTEAFF. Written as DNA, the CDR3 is TGTGCCAGCAGCTTAGGCTTGAACAGGGGGTTGGGCACTGAAGCTTTCTTT.

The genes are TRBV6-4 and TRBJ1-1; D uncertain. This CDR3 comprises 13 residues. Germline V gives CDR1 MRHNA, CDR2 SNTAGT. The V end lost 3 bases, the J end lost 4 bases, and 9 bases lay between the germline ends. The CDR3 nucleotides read TGTGCCAGCAGTGAGGGGAGGGTCACTGAAGCTTTCTTT. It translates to CASSEGRVTEAFF.

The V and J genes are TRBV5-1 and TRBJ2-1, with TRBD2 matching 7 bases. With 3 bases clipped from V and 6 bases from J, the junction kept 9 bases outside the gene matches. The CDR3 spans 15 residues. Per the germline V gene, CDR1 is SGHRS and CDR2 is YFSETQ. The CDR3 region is CASSWGLRGVNEQFF. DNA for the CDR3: TGCGCCAGCAGCTGGGGACTACGGGGTGTCAATGAGCAGTTCTTC.

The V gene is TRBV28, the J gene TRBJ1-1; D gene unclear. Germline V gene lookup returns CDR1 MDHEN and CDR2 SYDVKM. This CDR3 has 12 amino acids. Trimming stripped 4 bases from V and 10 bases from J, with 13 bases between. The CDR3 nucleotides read TGTGCCAGCAGTTGGGCTGGCAGCGGAGCTTTCTTT. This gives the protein CASSWAGSGAFF.

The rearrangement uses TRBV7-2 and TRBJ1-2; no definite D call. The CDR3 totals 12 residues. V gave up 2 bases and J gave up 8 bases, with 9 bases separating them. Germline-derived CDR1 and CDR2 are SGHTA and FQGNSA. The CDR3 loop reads CASSLLVEGYTF. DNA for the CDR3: TGTGCCAGCAGCTTACTGGTCGAGGGCTACACCTTC.

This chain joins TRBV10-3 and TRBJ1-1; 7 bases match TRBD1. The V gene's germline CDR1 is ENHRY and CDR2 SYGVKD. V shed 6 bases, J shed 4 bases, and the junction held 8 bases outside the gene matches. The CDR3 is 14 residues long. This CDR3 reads CAIRGQAPGTEAFF. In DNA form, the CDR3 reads TGTGCCATCAGAGGACAGGCCCCTGGCACTGAAGCTTTCTTT.

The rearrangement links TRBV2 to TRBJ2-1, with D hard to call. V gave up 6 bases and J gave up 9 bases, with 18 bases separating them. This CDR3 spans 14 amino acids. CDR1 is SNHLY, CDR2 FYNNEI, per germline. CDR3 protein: CASRTLWGSAEQFF. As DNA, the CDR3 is TGTGCCAGCAGGACCCTCTGGGGAAGCGCTGAGCAGTTCTTC. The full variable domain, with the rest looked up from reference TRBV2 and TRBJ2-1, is EPEVTQTPSHQVTQMGQEVILRCVPISNHLYFYWYRQILGQKVEFLVSFYNNEISEKSEIFDDQFSVERPDGSNFTLKIRSTKLEDSAMYFCASRTLWGSAEQFFGPGTRLTVL.

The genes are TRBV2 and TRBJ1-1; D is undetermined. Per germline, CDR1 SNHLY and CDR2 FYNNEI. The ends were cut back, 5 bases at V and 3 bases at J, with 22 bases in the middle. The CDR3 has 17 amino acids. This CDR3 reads CASSPPGRTVHYTEAFF. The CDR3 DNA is TGTGCCAGCAGTCCCCCGGGTCGGACCGTCCACTACACTGAAGCTTTCTTT.

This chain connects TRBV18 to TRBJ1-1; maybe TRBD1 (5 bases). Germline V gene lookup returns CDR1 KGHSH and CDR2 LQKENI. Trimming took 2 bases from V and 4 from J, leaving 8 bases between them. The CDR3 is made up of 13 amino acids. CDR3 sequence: CASSPGQGTEAFF. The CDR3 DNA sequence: TGTGCCAGCTCACCAGGGCAGGGCACTGAAGCTTTCTTT.

CDR3 DNA sequence: TGTGCCAGCAGATCGAGCGGGATGAAGACCCAGTACTTC. Its translation is CASRSSGMKTQYF. The J gene is TRBJ2-5, the V gene TRBV6-6; the match to TRBD2 covers 7 bases. The germline CDR1 and CDR2 sequences are MNHNY and SVGAGI (reference sequence). The CDR3 sequence is 13 residues long. With V trimmed by 6 bases and J by 6 bases, 7 bases remained unmatched.

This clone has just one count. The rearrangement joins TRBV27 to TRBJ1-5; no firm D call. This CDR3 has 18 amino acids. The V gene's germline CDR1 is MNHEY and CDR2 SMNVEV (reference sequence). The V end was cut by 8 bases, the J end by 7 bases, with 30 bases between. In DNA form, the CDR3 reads TGTGCCAGCCGAATAGGAACGTGGAGGCCGGCGGTAGAACAGCCCCAGCATTTT. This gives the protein CASRIGTWRPAVEQPQHF.

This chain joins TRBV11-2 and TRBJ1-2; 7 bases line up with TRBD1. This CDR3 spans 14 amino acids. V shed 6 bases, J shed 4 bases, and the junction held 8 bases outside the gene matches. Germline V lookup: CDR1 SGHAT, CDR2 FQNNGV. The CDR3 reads CASSLGQPSYGYTF. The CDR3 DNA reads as TGTGCCAGCAGTTTGGGACAGCCATCCTATGGCTACACCTTC.

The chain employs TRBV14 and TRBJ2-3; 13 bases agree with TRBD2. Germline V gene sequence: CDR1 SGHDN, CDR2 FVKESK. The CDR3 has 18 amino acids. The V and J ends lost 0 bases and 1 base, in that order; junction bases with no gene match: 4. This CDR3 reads CASSQDQLAGGGTDTQYF. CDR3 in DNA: TGTGCCAGCAGCCAAGATCAACTAGCGGGAGGGGGCACAGATACGCAGTATTTT.

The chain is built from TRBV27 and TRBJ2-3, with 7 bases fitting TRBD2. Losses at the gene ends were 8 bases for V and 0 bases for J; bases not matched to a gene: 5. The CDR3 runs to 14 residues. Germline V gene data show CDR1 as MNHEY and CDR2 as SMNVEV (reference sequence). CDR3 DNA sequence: TGTGCCAGCCACGGGAGGTATAGCACAGATACGCAGTATTTT. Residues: CASHGRYSTDTQYF.

In DNA form, the CDR3 reads TGTGCCAGCAGCTTATCGACGGGGGCCAACGAGCAGTACTTC. Translation gives CASSLSTGANEQYF. The gene calls are TRBV7-8 and TRBJ2-7; D tentatively fits TRBD1 or TRBD2 (6 bases each). This CDR3 comprises 14 residues. Trimming removed 2 bases at V and 5 bases at J, with 13 bases between. Germline values: CDR1 SGHVS, CDR2 FQNEAQ. Filled out from reference TRBV7-8 and TRBJ2-7, the complete variable domain reads GAGVSQSPRYKVAKRGQDVALRCDPISGHVSLFWYQQALGQGPEFLTYFQNEAQLDKSGLPSDRFFAERPEGSVSTLKIQRTQQEDSAVYLCASSLSTGANEQYFGPGTRLTVT.

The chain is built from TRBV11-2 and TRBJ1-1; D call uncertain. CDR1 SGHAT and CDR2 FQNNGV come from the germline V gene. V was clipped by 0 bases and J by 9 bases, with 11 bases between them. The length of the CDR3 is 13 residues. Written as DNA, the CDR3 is TGTGCCAGCAGCTTAGATTATTCCGGGAAAGCTTTCTTT. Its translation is CASSLDYSGKAFF.

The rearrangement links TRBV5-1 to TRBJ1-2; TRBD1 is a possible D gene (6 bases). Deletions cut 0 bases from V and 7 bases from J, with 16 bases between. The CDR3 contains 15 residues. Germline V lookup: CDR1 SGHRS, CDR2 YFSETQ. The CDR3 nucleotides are TGCGCCAGCAGCTTGGTGACAGGCGATCTCTCTGGCTACACCTTC. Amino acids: CASSLVTGDLSGYTF.

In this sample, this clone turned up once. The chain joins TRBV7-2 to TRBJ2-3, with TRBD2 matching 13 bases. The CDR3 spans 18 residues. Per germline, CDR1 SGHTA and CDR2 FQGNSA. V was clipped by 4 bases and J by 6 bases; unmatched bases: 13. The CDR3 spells CASSSRLAGGLRTDTQYF. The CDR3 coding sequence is TGTGCCAGCAGCTCCCGACTAGCGGGAGGCCTGAGGACGGATACGCAGTATTTT.

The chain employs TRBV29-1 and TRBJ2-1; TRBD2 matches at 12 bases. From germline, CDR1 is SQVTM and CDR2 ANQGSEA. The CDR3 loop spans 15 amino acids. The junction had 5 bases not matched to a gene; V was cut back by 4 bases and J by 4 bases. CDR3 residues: CSVVAGTSGYNEQFF. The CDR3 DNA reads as TGCAGCGTTGTAGCCGGGACTAGCGGGTACAATGAGCAGTTCTTC.